These 14 T cell receptor beta chains were all obtained from the same sample, sequenced in a study of blood T cell repertoires in COVID-19. The method was immunoSEQ multiplex PCR; TCRdb's version includes in-frame clones alone and lacks a portion of them. The sample holds around 130,000 clones, 75% to 90% seen once. Material for sequencing was peripheral blood. The source of these receptors is a man aged 65 to 85 with acute or convalescent COVID-19.

The chain is built from TRBV27 and TRBJ2-2; no firm D call. There are 14 residues in the CDR3. The germline V and J ends were trimmed by 1 base and 1 base, with 4 bases remaining between them. The germline V gene has CDR1 MNHEY and CDR2 SMNVEV (reference sequence). In DNA form, the CDR3 reads TGTGCCAGCAGTTTATACAGGAACACCGGGGAGCTGTTTTTT. This codes for CASSLYRNTGELFF.

The V gene is TRBV7-8, the J gene TRBJ2-1; 10 bases fit TRBD2. The CDR3 totals 17 residues. V dropped 0 bases and J dropped 6; count of bases not matched to a gene: 8. Germline V gene sequence: CDR1 SGHVS, CDR2 FQNEAQ. CDR3 loop: CASSLASGGPRGNEQFF. CDR3 bases: TGTGCCAGCAGCTTAGCTAGCGGGGGGCCCAGAGGCAATGAGCAGTTCTTC.

The chain recombines TRBV29-1 with TRBJ1-2; TRBD1 matches at 9 bases. The V segment lost 2 bases and the J segment 1 base; nucleotides outside the gene matches: 8. The CDR3 sequence is 16 residues long. Germline CDR1 reads SQVTM; CDR2 reads ANQGSEA. The CDR3 here is CSVERGQGSGNYGYTF. The CDR3 bases are TGCAGCGTTGAAAGGGGACAGGGATCGGGTAACTATGGCTACACCTTC.

The chain carries TRBV25-1 and TRBJ1-1; tentatively, D is TRBD1 (5 bases). Germline V CDR1 and CDR2: MGHDK, SYGVNS. V lost 6 bases and J lost 0, with 8 bases in between. The CDR3 extends over 13 amino acids. CDR3 region: CASRSGMNTEAFF. Written as DNA, the CDR3 is TGTGCCAGCAGGTCAGGGATGAACACTGAAGCTTTCTTT.

This chain uses TRBV6-5 with TRBJ2-7, with D possibly being TRBD1 (6 bases). V was pared by 8 bases and J by 2 bases, with 16 bases between. This CDR3 comprises 14 residues. Germline values: CDR1 MNHEY, CDR2 SVGAGI. The CDR3 DNA reads as TGTGCCAGCGCCCTAAGTCCAGGGGCCTACGAGCAGTACTTC. It translates to CASALSPGAYEQYF.

The chain combines TRBV7-9 with TRBJ2-5; TRBD1 aligns across 8 bases. Germline lookup yields CDR1 SEHNR and CDR2 FQNEAQ (reference sequence). This CDR3 has 15 amino acids. V lost 5 bases and J lost 7; bases outside the gene matches: 12. In nucleotides, the CDR3 is TGTGCCAGCAGCCAAGGGGCCAGGGGGCGCGGGACCCAGTACTTC. This gives the protein CASSQGARGRGTQYF.

This rearrangement joins TRBV28 to TRBJ1-1; D is uncertain. Germline CDR1 and CDR2: MDHEN and SYDVKM. Trimming took off 2 bases at V and 4 bases at J, with 14 bases between the two ends. The CDR3 is made up of 15 amino acids. CDR3 protein: CASSLSVSGSTEAFF. CDR3 DNA: TGTGCCAGCAGTTTAAGTGTATCCGGGTCCACTGAAGCTTTCTTT.

The chain is built from TRBV19 and TRBJ1-2; D is unclear. V was clipped by 7 bases and J by 3 bases, with 24 bases between them. The CDR3 is 17 residues long. The germline gives CDR1 LNHDA, CDR2 SQIVND (reference sequence). CDR3 sequence reads: CASTSQRAREVDYGYTF. The CDR3, as DNA: TGTGCCAGTACCTCCCAGCGGGCGCGGGAGGTAGACTATGGCTACACCTTC.

This sequence joins TRBV6-4 and TRBJ1-6; D not resolved. The CDR3 length is 15 residues. Germline V CDR1 and CDR2: MRHNA, SNTAGT. V lost 6 bases, J lost 7 bases, and 16 bases lay in between. The chain's CDR3 is CASRGLPGTNSPLHF. CDR3 sequence (DNA): TGTGCCAGCAGGGGTCTACCGGGAACAAATTCACCCCTCCACTTT.

This clone has more than one count but fewer than ten. The rearrangement joins TRBV7-9 to TRBJ2-3; D is perhaps TRBD2 (7 bases). This CDR3 has 17 residues. Trimming cost V 1 base and J 0 bases, with 14 bases left between them. CDR1 and CDR2 from the germline V gene are SEHNR and FQNEAQ (reference sequence). CDR3 DNA sequence: TGTGCCAGCAGCTTAGAACGGGGGGCAACTAGCACAGATACGCAGTATTTT. Its protein product is CASSLERGATSTDTQYF.

The J gene is TRBJ2-5, the V gene TRBV5-1; D might be TRBD2 (6 bases). Germline CDR1 and CDR2: SGHRS and YFSETQ. The CDR3 totals 15 residues. V lost 7 bases, J lost 8 bases, and 24 bases lay in between. The CDR3 region is CASDAAAGGSDTQYF. Written as DNA, the CDR3 is TGCGCCAGCGACGCCGCCGCCGGGGGAAGCGATACCCAGTACTTC.

The CDR3 here is CASSHGHYSNQPQHF. DNA for the CDR3: TGTGCCAGCTCACACGGACACTATAGCAATCAGCCCCAGCATTTT. This chain links TRBV18 with TRBJ1-5; a weak D match, TRBD1 (5 bases). The V gene lost 4 bases and the J gene lost 0 bases, with 10 bases spanning the gap. The length of the CDR3 is 15 residues. Germline V gene data show CDR1 as KGHSH and CDR2 as LQKENI.

The V call is TRBV7-9, the J call TRBJ2-3; 9 bases match TRBD2. From germline, CDR1 is SEHNR and CDR2 FQNEAQ (reference sequence). CDR3 length equals 14 residues. J was trimmed by 7 bases and V by 3 bases; bases with no gene match: 5. The DNA for the CDR3 is TGTGCCAGCAGCTTGCGGGGGGGACTAAATACGCAGTATTTT. This translates into CASSLRGGLNTQYF.

CDR3 bases: TGTGCCAGCAGCTTAGTCAGACAGGGGGCCTACGAGCAGTACTTC. This gives the protein CASSLVRQGAYEQYF. The chain uses TRBV7-2 and TRBJ2-7; TRBD1 matches at 9 bases. There are 15 residues in the CDR3. Trimming at V came to 1 base and at J to 2 bases, leaving 3 bases not matched to a gene. Germline V gives CDR1 SGHTA, CDR2 FQGNSA.